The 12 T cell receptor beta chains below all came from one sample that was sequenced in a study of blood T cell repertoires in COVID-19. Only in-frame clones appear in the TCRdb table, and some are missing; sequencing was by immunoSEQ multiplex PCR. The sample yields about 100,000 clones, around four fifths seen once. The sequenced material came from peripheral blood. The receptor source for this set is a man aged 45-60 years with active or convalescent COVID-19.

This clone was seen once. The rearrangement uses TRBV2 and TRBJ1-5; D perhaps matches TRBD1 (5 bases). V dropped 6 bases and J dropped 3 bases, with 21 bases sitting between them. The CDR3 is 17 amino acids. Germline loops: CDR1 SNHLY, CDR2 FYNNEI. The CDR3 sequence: CASRAAVGLQVNQPQHF. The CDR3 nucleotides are TGTGCCAGCAGGGCGGCTGTAGGGTTACAGGTCAATCAGCCCCAGCATTTT.

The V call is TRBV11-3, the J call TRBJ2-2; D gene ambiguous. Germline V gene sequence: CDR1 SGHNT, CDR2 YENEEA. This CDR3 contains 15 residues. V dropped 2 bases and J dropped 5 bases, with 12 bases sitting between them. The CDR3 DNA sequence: TGTGCCAGCAGCTTAAAGCAAGCCCGGACCGGGGAGCTGTTTTTT. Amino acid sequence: CASSLKQARTGELFF.

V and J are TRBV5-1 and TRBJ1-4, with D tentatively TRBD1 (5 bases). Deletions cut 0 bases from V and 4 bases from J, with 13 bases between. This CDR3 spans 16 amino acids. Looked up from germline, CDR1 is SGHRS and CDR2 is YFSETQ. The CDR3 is CASSLAEGRGNEKLFF. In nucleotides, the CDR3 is TGCGCCAGCAGCTTGGCTGAAGGGAGGGGTAATGAAAAACTGTTTTTT.

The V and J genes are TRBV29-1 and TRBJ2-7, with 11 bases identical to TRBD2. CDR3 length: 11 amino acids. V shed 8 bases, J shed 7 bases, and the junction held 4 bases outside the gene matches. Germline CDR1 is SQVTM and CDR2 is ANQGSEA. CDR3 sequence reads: CSSGLAEEQYF. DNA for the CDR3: TGCAGCTCGGGACTAGCGGAAGAGCAGTACTTC.

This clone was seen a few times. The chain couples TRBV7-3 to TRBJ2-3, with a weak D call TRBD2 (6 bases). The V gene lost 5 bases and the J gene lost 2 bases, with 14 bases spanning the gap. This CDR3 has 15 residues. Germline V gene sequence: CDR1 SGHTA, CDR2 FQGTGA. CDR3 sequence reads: CASSRDGLYTDTQYF. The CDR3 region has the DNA TGTGCCAGCAGCCGGGACGGACTATACACAGATACGCAGTATTTT.

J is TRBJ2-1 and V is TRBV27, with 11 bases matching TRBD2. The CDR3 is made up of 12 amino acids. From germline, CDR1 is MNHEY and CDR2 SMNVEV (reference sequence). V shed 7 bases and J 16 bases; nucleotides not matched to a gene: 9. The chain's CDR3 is CASTPSGRPLFF. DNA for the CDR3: TGTGCCAGCACCCCTAGCGGGAGGCCCCTATTCTTC.

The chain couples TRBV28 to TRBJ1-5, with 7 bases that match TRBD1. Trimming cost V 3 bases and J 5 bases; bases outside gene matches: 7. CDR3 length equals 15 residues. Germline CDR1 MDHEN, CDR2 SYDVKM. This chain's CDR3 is CASSLGGDRDQPQHF. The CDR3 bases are TGTGCCAGCAGTTTGGGCGGGGACAGAGATCAGCCCCAGCATTTT.

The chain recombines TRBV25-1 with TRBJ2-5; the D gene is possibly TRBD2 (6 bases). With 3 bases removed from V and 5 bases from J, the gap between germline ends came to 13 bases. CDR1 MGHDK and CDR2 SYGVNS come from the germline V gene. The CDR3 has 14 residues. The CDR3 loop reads CASSDGLRGETQYF. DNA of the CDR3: TGTGCCAGCAGTGACGGCCTACGGGGGGAGACCCAGTACTTC.

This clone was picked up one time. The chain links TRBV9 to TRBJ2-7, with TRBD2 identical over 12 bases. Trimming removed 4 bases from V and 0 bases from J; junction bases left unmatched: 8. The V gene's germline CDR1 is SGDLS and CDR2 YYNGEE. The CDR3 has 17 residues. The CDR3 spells CASSHRTSGTISYEQYF. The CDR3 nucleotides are TGTGCCAGCAGCCACCGGACTAGCGGGACCATCTCCTACGAGCAGTACTTC.

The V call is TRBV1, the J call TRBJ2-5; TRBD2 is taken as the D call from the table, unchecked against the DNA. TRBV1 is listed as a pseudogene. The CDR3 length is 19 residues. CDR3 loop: CTSSLCFCRESGGGETQYF. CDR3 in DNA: TGCACCAGCAGCCTGTGTTTTTGTCGGGAGAGTGGTGGGGGTGAGACCCAGTACTTC.

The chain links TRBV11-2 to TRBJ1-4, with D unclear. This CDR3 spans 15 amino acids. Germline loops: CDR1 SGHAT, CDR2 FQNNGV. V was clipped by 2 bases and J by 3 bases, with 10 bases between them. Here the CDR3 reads CASSLSPGANEKLFF. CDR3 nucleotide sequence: TGTGCCAGCAGCTTATCCCCCGGGGCTAATGAAAAACTGTTTTTT.

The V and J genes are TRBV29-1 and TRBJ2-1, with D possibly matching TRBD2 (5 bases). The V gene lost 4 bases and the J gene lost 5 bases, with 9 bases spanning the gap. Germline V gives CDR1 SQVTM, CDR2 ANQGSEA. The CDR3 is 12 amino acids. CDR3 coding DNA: TGCAGCGTTGGTTCCGGGAACAATGAGCAGTTCTTC. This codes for CSVGSGNNEQFF.